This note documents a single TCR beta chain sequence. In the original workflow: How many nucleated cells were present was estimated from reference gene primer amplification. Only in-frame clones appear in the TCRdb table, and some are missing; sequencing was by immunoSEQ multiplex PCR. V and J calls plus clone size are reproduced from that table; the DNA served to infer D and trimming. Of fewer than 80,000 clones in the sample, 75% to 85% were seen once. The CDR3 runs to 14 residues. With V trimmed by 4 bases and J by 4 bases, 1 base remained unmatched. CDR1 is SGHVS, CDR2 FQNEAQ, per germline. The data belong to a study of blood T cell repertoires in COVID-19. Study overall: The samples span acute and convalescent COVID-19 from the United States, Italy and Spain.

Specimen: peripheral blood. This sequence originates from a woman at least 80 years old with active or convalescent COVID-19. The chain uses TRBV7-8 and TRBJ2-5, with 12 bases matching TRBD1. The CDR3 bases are TGTGCCAGCAGCTCGGGACAGGGGGCAGAGACCCAGTACTTC. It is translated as CASSSGQGAETQYF.